Following are 5 T cell receptor beta chains from one sample sequenced in a study of CD8 T cells in ankylosing spondylitis. Findings of the study overall: Among TCR beta sequences, a motif of fewer than 10 highly homologous variants appeared characteristic of ankylosing spondylitis blood.

TCRdb called the 5' RACE reads again in MiXCR, with one record for every CDR3 protein. This table holds about 450,000 distinct CDR3 sequences, roughly 27% found once. Antigen specificity for these receptors is unknown. Material: blood, either unsorted or a sorted T cell fraction (not recorded which). The receptors were gathered from a male donor with ankylosing spondylitis.

This clonotype was seen ten or more times. One end of the junction fails to match germline, which may point to a read error. The CDR3 DNA sequence: TGTGCCAGCGATCTAGCGGGGTTCTACACTGAGCAGTTCTTC. Encoded protein: CASDLAGFYTEQFF. The rearrangement uses TRBV6-2 or TRBV6-3 and TRBJ2-1; 9 bases are shared with TRBD2. The CDR3 sequence is 14 residues long. The germline CDR1 and CDR2 sequences are MNHEY and SVGEGT.

The chain carries TRBV9 and TRBJ1-2; possible D gene TRBD1, 5 bases. Germline V gives CDR1 SGDLS, CDR2 YYNGEE. Trimming removed 0 bases at V and 7 bases at J, with 19 bases between. This CDR3 comprises 16 residues. The CDR3 protein is CASSVEPGRRIGGYTF. The CDR3 region has the DNA TGTGCCAGCAGCGTAGAGCCGGGACGCCGGATCGGTGGCTACACCTTC. Full variable domain (rest looked up from reference TRBV9 and TRBJ1-2): DSGVTQTPKHLITATGQRVTLRCSPRSGDLSVYWYQQSLDQGLQFLIQYYNGEERAKGNILERFSAQQFPDLHSELNLSSLELGDSALYFCASSVEPGRRIGGYTFGSGTRLTVV.

The table lists this clonotype with a few counts. The chain has TRBV5-1 and TRBJ1-4, with no clear D. Trimming took off 2 bases at V and 0 bases at J, with 14 bases between the two ends. This CDR3 comprises 17 residues. CDR1 is SGHRS and CDR2 is YFSETQ in the germline V gene. The CDR3, as DNA: TGCGCCAGCAGCTTATCGCTCTGGGGAGCAACTAATGAAAAACTGTTTTTT. Translation gives CASSLSLWGATNEKLFF.

This clonotype was seen a few times. This chain joins TRBV6-4 and TRBJ2-7, with D possibly matching TRBD2 (6 bases). Germline V lookup: CDR1 MRHNA, CDR2 SNTAGT. V lost 3 bases and J lost 0, with 15 bases in between. The CDR3 is 16 amino acids. CDR3 protein: CASSESGLISSYEQYV. CDR3 DNA sequence: TGTGCCAGCAGTGAATCCGGACTAATCAGCTCCTACGAGCAGTACGTC.

This clonotype has only a few counts. The V call is TRBV7-2, the J call TRBJ1-3, with D perhaps TRBD1 (6 bases). This CDR3 comprises 14 residues. V lost 5 bases to trimming and J lost 1 base, with 9 bases between them. In germline, CDR1 is SGHTA, CDR2 FQGNSA. DNA for the CDR3: TGTGCCAGCAGCGCTGGGACATCTGGAAACACCATATATTTT. This sequence encodes CASSAGTSGNTIYF.